This T cell receptor beta chain was observed in a study of identical twins. Germline V gene lookup returns CDR1 KGHSH and CDR2 LQKENI. V shed 0 bases and J 4 bases; nucleotides not matched to a gene: 7. The CDR3 is made up of 16 amino acids. This clonotype has a handful of counts. Its antigen is not identified. Whole-study findings and limits: The models gave estimates that fell short of the out-of-frame TCR alpha sharing seen in monozygotic twins. For cord blood, abundant beta clonotypes had fewer insertions, unlike memory repertoires, which showed none. Out-of-frame alpha sequences common to twins exhibited a surplus of low generation probability.

TCRdb independently ran MiXCR on the 5' RACE reads; one entry per CDR3 protein. The table shows approximately 260,000 distinct CDR3 sequences, with about 8.3% occurring only once. These data also formed part of another study, on yellow fever vaccine responses in identical twins. From that report: Reportedly, twins showed a vaccine T cell response that looked partly convergent and partly personalized.

This sequence joins TRBV18 and TRBJ2-7; TRBD2 matches 9 bases. Input material: CD8+ T cells sorted from blood. The TCR sequence derives from a woman between 18 and 30 years old in good health. The CDR3 reads CASSPPGLAGLYEQYF. The CDR3 region has the DNA TGTGCCAGCTCACCACCGGGGCTAGCGGGGCTTTACGAGCAGTACTTC.